Each of the 10 T cell receptor beta chains below was sequenced from the same sample in a study of Ad26.COV2.S vaccination and SARS-CoV-2 variants. Regarding treatment: roughly 18 received Ad26.COV2.S at low or high dose, single or two shots; about 5 received placebo; per-sample allocation not given. It was on day 63 after the first vaccine or placebo injection that samples were taken. Only in-frame clones appear in the TCRdb table, and some are missing; sequencing was by immunoSEQ multiplex PCR. The sample lists 200,000 to 300,000 clones; 88% were seen once. Sequencing was performed on peripheral blood, taken in a trial of Ad26.COV2.S vaccine versus placebo. All receptors derive from a person aged 18-65 years who received the Ad26.COV2.S COVID-19 vaccine or a placebo.

In this sample, this clone turned up once. The V call is TRBV5-1, the J call TRBJ1-3; the D is unclear. V was shortened by 0 bases and J by 0 bases, with 4 bases between the two germline ends. Looked up from germline, CDR1 is SGHRS and CDR2 is YFSETQ. The CDR3 sequence is 14 residues long. The CDR3 loop reads CASSLALSGNTIYF. The CDR3 coding sequence is TGCGCCAGCAGCTTGGCTCTCTCTGGAAACACCATATATTTT.

This chain connects TRBV4-2 to TRBJ1-1, with D unclear. The CDR3 totals 14 residues. V gave up 1 base and J gave up 3 bases, with 9 bases separating them. CDR1 is LGHNA and CDR2 is YNFKEQ in the germline V gene. Written as DNA, the CDR3 is TGTGCCAGCAGCCAAGGCCACAGAGACACTGAAGCTTTCTTT. It codes for CASSQGHRDTEAFF.

With respect to this clone: Other nucleotide sequences from this sample produce the same CDR3. The V and J genes are TRBV28 and TRBJ1-1, with D possibly matching TRBD1 (5 bases). Germline values: CDR1 MDHEN, CDR2 SYDVKM. The CDR3 totals 14 residues. The V and J ends lost 2 bases and 0 bases respectively, with 7 bases between them. This chain's CDR3 is CASSLQGLNTEAFF. CDR3 coding DNA: TGTGCCAGCAGTTTACAGGGACTGAACACTGAAGCTTTCTTT. Full variable domain (rest looked up from reference TRBV28 and TRBJ1-1): DVKVTQSSRYLVKRTGEKVFLECVQDMDHENMFWYRQDPGLGLRLIYFSYDVKMKEKGDIPEGYSVSREKKERFSLILESASTNQTSMYLCASSLQGLNTEAFFGQGTRLTVV.

The J gene is TRBJ1-3, the V gene TRBV29-1, with TRBD1 identical over 7 bases. The CDR3 is 15 amino acids. Germline trimming cut 3 bases from V and 0 bases from J; bases unmatched to any gene: 5. Germline CDR1 is SQVTM and CDR2 is ANQGSEA. CDR3 loop: CSVEGRGSSGNTIYF. The CDR3 bases are TGCAGCGTTGAGGGCAGGGGGAGCTCTGGAAACACCATATATTTT.

V usage is TRBV6-5 and J usage is TRBJ1-6; unclear D gene. V lost 6 bases, J lost 8 bases, and 5 bases lay in between. Germline lookup yields CDR1 MNHEY and CDR2 SVGAGI. The CDR3 length is 11 residues. The CDR3 loop is CASRDDSPLHF. CDR3 in DNA: TGTGCCAGCAGGGACGATTCACCCCTCCACTTT.

The J gene is TRBJ2-3, the V gene TRBV6-5, with no clear D. V was trimmed by 0 bases and J by 4 bases, leaving 14 bases between them. Germline values: CDR1 MNHEY, CDR2 SVGAGI. The CDR3 totals 16 residues. CDR3 residues: CASSYSRISPSDTQYF. CDR3 nucleotides: TGTGCCAGCAGTTACTCGAGGATTAGTCCCTCAGATACGCAGTATTTT.

The chain links TRBV7-2 to TRBJ2-1; 9 bases are shared with TRBD1. In germline, CDR1 is SGHTA, CDR2 FQGNSA. This CDR3 has 15 residues. After removal of 5 bases from V and 3 bases from J, the junction contained 5 bases not matched to a gene. The DNA of the CDR3 is TGTGCCAGCAGCCGCGGACAGGGGAACTACAATGAGCAGTTCTTC. It translates to CASSRGQGNYNEQFF.

J is TRBJ2-2 and V is TRBV6-1; 12 nucleotides align to TRBD2. With V trimmed by 4 bases and J by 0 bases, 3 bases remained unmatched. The CDR3 contains 17 residues. The germline CDR1 and CDR2 sequences are MNHNS and SASEGT. The CDR3 region has the DNA TGTGCCAGCAGTGTGACTAGCGGGGGAGCGAACACCGGGGAGCTGTTTTTT. This codes for CASSVTSGGANTGELFF.

This clone was seen more than once but under ten times. The chain couples TRBV7-3 to TRBJ1-1, with D possibly matching TRBD1 (6 bases). Germline lookup yields CDR1 SGHTA and CDR2 FQGTGA. The germline V and J ends were trimmed by 5 bases and 2 bases, with 15 bases remaining between them. This CDR3 has 15 amino acids. CDR3 DNA: TGTGCCAGCAGCGAACTACAGGGAGTCAACACTGAAGCTTTCTTT. Its translation: CASSELQGVNTEAFF.

The chain joins TRBV6-2 or TRBV6-3 to TRBJ1-2, with a possible D match to TRBD1 (5 bases). CDR3 size: 15 residues. Germline-derived CDR1 and CDR2 are MNHEY and SVGEGT. With 4 bases removed from V and 5 bases from J, the gap between germline ends came to 17 bases. CDR3 loop: CASSFVAGNPYGYTF. CDR3 DNA sequence: TGTGCCAGCAGTTTCGTCGCAGGGAACCCTTATGGCTACACCTTC.